The rows below give T cell receptor beta chains drawn from one sample of a study of blood T cell repertoires in COVID-19. Here immunoSEQ multiplex PCR was the method, and the copy in TCRdb shows in-frame clones only, minus some. Of some 130,000 clones in the sample, nearly 85% were seen once. Sequencing was carried out using peripheral blood. The receptor set was obtained from a human donor in a cohort sampled during active COVID-19. Each CDR3 is given with its conserved first and last residue. The order of the fields is J gene, D gene, V gene, clone size, CDR3 DNA, CDR3 protein. The D gene is left open where the match is weak. Not every row has a clone size; where given, it reads once, few, many or a size class.

TRBJ2-7 NA TRBV5-1 NA TGCGCCAGCAGCCCCGGACGGGGGGCTAGGGAGCAGTACTTC CASSPGRGAREQYF
TRBJ2-3 TRBD2 TRBV6-2/TRBV6-3 few TGTGCCAGCAGCCCCGGGCTAGCGGGGGGGCTGGATACGCAGTATTTT CASSPGLAGGLDTQYF
TRBJ2-1 TRBD2 TRBV7-9 NA TGTGCCAGCAGCCCATCCGGACTAGCGGTCTACAATGAGCAGTTCTTC CASSPSGLAVYNEQFF
TRBJ2-1 NA TRBV11-2 once TGTGCCAGCAGCTTAGTCGGTGGGGGGGCCTCCTACAATGAGCAGTTCTTC CASSLVGGGASYNEQFF
TRBJ2-1 NA TRBV13 NA TGTGCCAGCAGCTCAGGGGGAGGAGTAGCGGGATCAGATGAGCAGTTCTTC CASSSGGGVAGSDEQFF
TRBJ1-2 NA TRBV7-7 NA TGTGCTAGCAGCCCCGACAGCCTTAACTATGGCTACACCTTC CASSPDSLNYGYTF
TRBJ1-1 TRBD1 TRBV4-2 NA TGTGCCAGCAGCCAACTCGGGACAGGGGCTGAAGCTTTCTTT CASSQLGTGAEAFF
TRBJ2-5 NA TRBV4-1 NA TGCGCCAGCAGCCCAACTGGTACTTGGAGGTCGGCCCAGTACTTC CASSPTGTWRSAQYF
TRBJ1-1 NA TRBV10-2 NA TGCGCCAGCAGTACGGGGAGGACTGAAGCTTTCTTT CASSTGRTEAFF
TRBJ2-5 TRBD2 TRBV3-1/TRBV3-2 NA TGTGCCAGCAGCCTACGGACTAGCGGGGCCCAAGAGACCCAGTACTTC CASSLRTSGAQETQYF
TRBJ1-5 NA TRBV19 once TGTGCCAGTAGTATAGAGGGACTTCTAGGATATCAGCCCCAGCATTTT CASSIEGLLGYQPQHF
TRBJ1-5 TRBD1 TRBV5-5 NA TGTGCCAGCAGCTCGGGACAGGGGGTCGATAGCAATCAGCCCCAGCATTTT CASSSGQGVDSNQPQHF
TRBJ1-5 TRBD1 TRBV6-5 once TGTGCCAGCAGTCCTGGACAGGGGATTCAGCCCCAGCATTTT CASSPGQGIQPQHF
TRBJ2-7 NA TRBV11-3 NA TGTGCCAGCCAAATAGGCGGCGGTTCATTCTCCTACGAGCAGTACTTC CASQIGGGSFSYEQYF
TRBJ2-3 TRBD2 TRBV13 NA TGTGCCAGCAGCTTTAGGGGAGGGATGGGTACAGATACGCAGTATTTT CASSFRGGMGTDTQYF
TRBJ2-5 NA TRBV18 NA TGTGCCAGCTCACCGGGGCCTGCCGGAGAGACCCAGTACTTC CASSPGPAGETQYF
TRBJ1-5 TRBD1 TRBV6-1 few TGTGCCAGCAGTGATCCTAGGCGGCAGACAGGGAGTAATCAGCCCCAGCATTTT CASSDPRRQTGSNQPQHF
TRBJ2-3 NA TRBV5-4 NA TGTGCCAGCAGCTATCCACAGGGAGATACGCAGTATTTT CASSYPQGDTQYF
TRBJ2-1 NA TRBV12-5 NA TGTGCTAGTGGTTTGGGCAGGAGGGGCCTAGGCGGCTCCTACAATGAGCAGTTCTTC CASGLGRRGLGGSYNEQFF
TRBJ2-1 NA TRBV27 NA TGTGCCAGCCGGGGGTTCTCCTACAATGAGCAGTTCTTC CASRGFSYNEQFF